The rows below give T cell receptor beta chains drawn from one sample of a study of T cell responses to AZD1222 COVID-19 vaccine. Clones were sequenced by immunoSEQ multiplex PCR, and TCRdb holds only the in-frame ones, with some missing. Counted here are 95,000 to 130,000 clones, roughly 88% occurring once; the ten biggest clones make up approximately 10%. Source: peripheral blood, taken on day 0 of AZD1222 vaccination. Receptors were obtained from an adult in good health. Each CDR3 is given with its conserved first and last residue. D genes are given only for firm matches. Clone size, where shown, is once, few, many, or a class for clones that have expanded.

TRBV9,once,TRBJ2-1,TRBD1,TGTGCCAGCAGCACCCGGACAGGGAATCTCGGTGAGCAGTTCTTC,CASSTRTGNLGEQFF
TRBV14,-,TRBJ2-4,-,TGTGCCAGCAGCCAGACCGCAGGGGTTACGAACATTCAGTACTTC,CASSQTAGVTNIQYF
TRBV5-6,-,TRBJ2-4,TRBD2,TGTGCCAGCAGCTTGGTGGGGAGGGAGAGGGGCAAAAACATTCAGTACTTC,CASSLVGRERGKNIQYF
TRBV7-6,-,TRBJ1-5,-,TGTGCCAGCAGCAGGCCTTATAATCAGCCCCAGCATTTT,CASSRPYNQPQHF
TRBV4-1,-,TRBJ1-4,TRBD1,TGCGCCAGCAGCCAAGCCCTACCCGGGACAGTTAACATAGCAACTAATGAAAAACTGTTTTTT,CASSQALPGTVNIATNEKLFF
TRBV5-1,-,TRBJ1-1,-,TGCGCCAGCAGCTTGAACCAGGGGAACACTGAAGCTTTCTTT,CASSLNQGNTEAFF
TRBV7-9,-,TRBJ1-1,-,TGTGCCAGCAGCGTCGGATCGGCTAGGGACACTGAAGCTTTCTTT,CASSVGSARDTEAFF
TRBV6-5,-,TRBJ1-4,-,TGTGCCAGCAGACCTATAGACAGGATAGTTGAAAAACTGTTTTTT,CASRPIDRIVEKLFF
TRBV7-9,-,TRBJ1-6,-,TGTGCCAGCAGCGTAGCAGGGGATTCCGCTTGGTCACCCCTCCACTTT,CASSVAGDSAWSPLHF
TRBV3-1/TRBV3-2,-,TRBJ2-6,-,TGTGCCAGCAGCCAAGAGGCGGCTGGGGCCAACGTCCTGACTTTC,CASSQEAAGANVLTF
TRBV27,-,TRBJ1-2,-,TGTGCCAGCAGTTTTTCCCCCCCGGGGGCTTATGGCTACACCTTC,CASSFSPPGAYGYTF
TRBV12-3/TRBV12-4,-,TRBJ1-2,-,TGTGCCAGCAGAACAGGTCCTAACTATGGCTACACCTTC,CASRTGPNYGYTF
TRBV2,-,TRBJ2-7,-,TGTGCCAGCAGTGAAGAGCAAGGGCCTTTTTACTCCTACGAGCAGTACTTC,CASSEEQGPFYSYEQYF
TRBV27,-,TRBJ2-2,-,TGTGCCAGCAGTTTATGGGGGGGCGGCATCGCCGGGGAGCTGTTTTTT,CASSLWGGGIAGELFF
TRBV6-5,once,TRBJ1-2,-,TGTGCCAGCAGTTACTCTCTAGGCGGGAACTATGGCTACACCTTC,CASSYSLGGNYGYTF
TRBV3-1/TRBV3-2,-,TRBJ1-5,-,TGTGCCAGCAGCCAAGGAACCTATCAGCCCCAGCATTTT,CASSQGTYQPQHF
TRBV5-6,-,TRBJ2-7,TRBD1,TGTGCCAGCAGCTTCCCCCTGGGCACAGGGGATTCCTACGAGCAGTACTTC,CASSFPLGTGDSYEQYF
TRBV19,-,TRBJ1-1,-,TGTGCCAGTAGTATAGTAGCAGGAGACACTGAAGCTTTCTTT,CASSIVAGDTEAFF